One T cell receptor beta chain is described in this entry. Its antigen is undetermined. The source of the sample is a study of cytomegalovirus exposure and HLA in healthy donors. Study background: The same platform as the approximately 670 first-cohort repertoires was used for the 95 to 150 validation repertoires, a later analysis reported.

The protocol was immunoSEQ multiplex PCR, while the TCRdb copy is restricted to in-frame clones and leaves out a portion. The table includes 56,000 or so clones, more than 90% detected once. Looked up from germline, CDR1 is ENHRY and CDR2 is SYGVKD. The CDR3 has 18 amino acids. The V segment lost 2 bases and the J segment 2 bases; nucleotides outside the gene matches: 12. General study results and limits: CMV antigen specificity was confirmed in vitro for a few CMV-associated chains. Rare TCR sequences dominated, though some public TCRs recurred in many donors.

This receptor was taken from a man aged 18 to 35 in good health and CMV-seronegative. This rearrangement joins TRBV10-3 to TRBJ1-5; 7 bases are shared with TRBD1. Sequenced material: PBMCs. CDR3 sequence (DNA): TGTGCCATCAGTGAGACGCCTACAGGGGCTGGGGGCAATCAGCCCCAGCATTTT. Amino acids: CAISETPTGAGGNQPQHF.